The 17 T cell receptor beta chains below were found in one sample sequenced in a study of blood T cell repertoires in COVID-19. Clones were sequenced by immunoSEQ multiplex PCR, and TCRdb holds only the in-frame ones, with some missing. This table holds just under 85,000 clones, approximately 86% found once. What was sequenced was peripheral blood. These receptors originate from a man at least 80 years old with active or convalescent COVID-19.

The J gene is TRBJ1-1, the V gene TRBV28, with 7 bases aligning to TRBD1. The CDR3 runs 16 residues. Trimming at V came to 5 bases and at J to 0 bases, leaving 9 bases not matched to a gene. Germline V gene sequence: CDR1 MDHEN, CDR2 SYDVKM. The DNA of the CDR3 is TGTGCCAGCAGTCCCTCACAGGGGCTCGTGAACACTGAAGCTTTCTTT. Protein: CASSPSQGLVNTEAFF.

The chain employs TRBV28 and TRBJ1-5; D not certain. The CDR3 is made up of 12 amino acids. Trimming took 8 bases from V and 1 from J, leaving 6 bases between them. From germline, CDR1 is MDHEN and CDR2 SYDVKM. This CDR3 reads CASRESNQPQHF. As DNA, the CDR3 is TGTGCCAGCCGCGAGAGCAATCAGCCCCAGCATTTT.

The chain uses TRBV27 and TRBJ1-6; 10 bases line up with TRBD1. Unmatched junction bases numbered 11, after V lost 8 bases and J lost 10 bases. Germline V gene sequence: CDR1 MNHEY, CDR2 SMNVEV (reference sequence). This CDR3 region has 15 residues. CDR3 amino acids: CASYRGQGEGSPLHF. CDR3 coding DNA: TGTGCCAGCTACCGAGGACAGGGGGAAGGGTCACCCCTCCACTTT.

This clone has more than one count but fewer than ten. For the CDR3, the DNA is TGTGCCAGCAGCTTCCCCAGGGGGCGGGTCACTGAAGCTTTCTTT. This translates into CASSFPRGRVTEAFF. This chain joins TRBV7-2 and TRBJ1-1; the match to TRBD1 covers 8 bases. J was trimmed by 4 bases and V by 3 bases; bases with no gene match: 7. This CDR3 is built from 15 residues. Germline-derived CDR1 and CDR2 are SGHTA and FQGNSA.

The chain carries TRBV29-1 and TRBJ1-1, with D perhaps TRBD1 (5 bases). This CDR3 is 14 amino acids long. V shed 7 bases and J shed 5 bases, with 20 bases lying between them. Germline V CDR1 and CDR2: SQVTM, ANQGSEA. In DNA, the CDR3 is TGCAGCGCCTACGGGGGGGGAAAGCAGACTGAAGCTTTCTTT. Translation: CSAYGGGKQTEAFF.

This clone has just a few counts. This chain joins TRBV9 and TRBJ2-4; 7 positions match TRBD2. The CDR3 has 18 amino acids. V dropped 0 bases and J dropped 0; count of bases not matched to a gene: 9. CDR1 and CDR2 from the germline V gene are SGDLS and YYNGEE. Here the CDR3 reads CASSVGPGLPVAKNIQYF. As DNA, the CDR3 is TGTGCCAGCAGCGTAGGTCCGGGACTACCTGTAGCCAAAAACATTCAGTACTTC. Variable domain in full (rest from reference TRBV9 and TRBJ2-4): DSGVTQTPKHLITATGQRVTLRCSPRSGDLSVYWYQQSLDQGLQFLIQYYNGEERAKGNILERFSAQQFPDLHSELNLSSLELGDSALYFCASSVGPGLPVAKNIQYFGAGTRLSVL.

This clone showed up just once. This chain uses TRBV7-9 with TRBJ1-4, with unresolved D. The CDR3 totals 15 residues. Between the trimmed V and J ends, which lost 5 bases and 2 bases, there was a span of 12 bases. Germline assignment: CDR1 SEHNR and CDR2 FQNEAQ (reference sequence). CDR3 sequence (DNA): TGTGCCAGCAGCCATACGACGGGGACTAATGAAAAACTGTTTTTT. It yields the protein CASSHTTGTNEKLFF.

This clone was found once. The chain joins TRBV15 to TRBJ1-6; 11 bases align to TRBD1. Germline V gene data show CDR1 as LNHNV and CDR2 as YYDKDF (reference sequence). J was trimmed by 6 bases and V by 1 base; bases with no gene match: 2. The CDR3 has 16 amino acids. CDR3 residues: CATSRGGTGGNSPLHF. The CDR3 DNA reads as TGTGCCACCAGCAGAGGCGGGACAGGGGGTAATTCACCCCTCCACTTT. Looking up the rest from reference TRBV15 and TRBJ1-6 gives the full variable domain: DAMVIQNPRYQVTQFGKPVTLSCSQTLNHNVMYWYQQKSSQAPKLLFHYYDKDFNNEADTPDNFQSRRPNTSFCFLDIRSPGLGDTAMYLCATSRGGTGGNSPLHFGNGTRLTVT.

This clone was observed a handful of times. The chain uses TRBV24-1 and TRBJ2-1; 14 nucleotides line up with TRBD2. Germline CDR1 reads KGHDR; CDR2 reads SFDVKD. CDR3 size: 13 residues. V trimming: 7 bases; J trimming: 9 bases; junction bases outside the gene matches: 1. CDR3 sequence reads: CATRGTSGSEQFF. The CDR3 DNA follows: TGTGCCACCAGGGGGACTAGCGGGAGTGAGCAGTTCTTC.

CDR3 nucleotide sequence: TGTGCCAGCAGCCAAGATACCGGTATCTACAATGAGCAGTTCTTC. The encoded protein is CASSQDTGIYNEQFF. The rearrangement joins TRBV3-1 (or the pseudogene TRBV3-2) to TRBJ2-1; no definite D call. V was clipped by 0 bases and J by 3 bases, with 9 bases between them. CDR1 is LGHDT, CDR2 YNNKEL, per germline (reference sequence). The CDR3 covers 15 residues.

The J gene is TRBJ2-3, the V gene TRBV5-8; possible D gene TRBD1, 6 bases. The V end was cut by 3 bases, the J end by 7 bases, with 18 bases between. The CDR3 is 15 amino acids. Germline CDR1 and CDR2: SGHTS and YDEGEE. CDR3 sequence (DNA): TGTGCCAGCAGCTATGGACAGAACGCTTATAATACGCAGTATTTT. Protein product: CASSYGQNAYNTQYF.

The rearrangement links TRBV9 to TRBJ2-3, with D tentatively TRBD1 (6 bases). Germline CDR1 is SGDLS and CDR2 is YYNGEE. The CDR3 consists of 13 residues. The V end was cut by 7 bases, the J end by 3 bases, with 12 bases between. The CDR3 loop reads CASRRDMTDTQYF. In DNA, the CDR3 is TGTGCCAGCCGACGGGACATGACAGATACGCAGTATTTT.

The chain uses TRBV9 and TRBJ1-6; perhaps TRBD1 as D (5 bases). The length of the CDR3 is 14 residues. In germline, CDR1 is SGDLS, CDR2 YYNGEE. Trimming pared 1 base from V and 8 bases from J, leaving 10 bases between. The CDR3 protein is CASSVRQTDSPLHF. CDR3 nucleotides: TGTGCCAGCAGCGTACGACAGACGGATTCACCCCTCCACTTT.

The rearrangement uses TRBV9 and TRBJ1-1, with 8 bases fitting TRBD1. The CDR3 is 13 amino acids. Germline lookup yields CDR1 SGDLS and CDR2 YYNGEE. V was pared by 2 bases and J by 5 bases, with 2 bases of the junction left unmatched. In DNA, the CDR3 is TGTGCCAGCAGCGTGGGACAGGAAACTGAAGCTTTCTTT. Translated: CASSVGQETEAFF.

This chain uses TRBV5-1 with TRBJ1-4; D possibly corresponds to TRBD1 (5 bases). Germline CDR1 and CDR2: SGHRS and YFSETQ. Trimming cost V 4 bases and J 5 bases, with 15 bases left between them. This CDR3 is 15 amino acids long. This CDR3 reads CASSPSGAQNEKLFF. The CDR3 DNA is TGCGCCAGCAGCCCCAGCGGGGCCCAAAATGAAAAACTGTTTTTT.

The gene calls are TRBV12-3 or TRBV12-4 and TRBJ1-3; TRBD1 matches 7 bases. This CDR3 is built from 13 residues. Losses at the gene ends were 6 bases for V and 4 bases for J; bases not matched to a gene: 3. This chain's CDR3 is CASSTDRGNTIYF. CDR3 bases: TGTGCCAGCAGCACGGACAGGGGAAACACCATATATTTT.

The V call is TRBV28, the J call TRBJ1-2; 8 positions agree with TRBD1. This CDR3 comprises 14 residues. The ends lost 6 bases at V and 5 bases at J; junction bases unmatched: 8. CDR1 is MDHEN, CDR2 SYDVKM, per germline. The CDR3 region is CASRPPGGAYGYTF. CDR3 bases: TGTGCCAGCAGGCCTCCAGGGGGCGCTTATGGCTACACCTTC.